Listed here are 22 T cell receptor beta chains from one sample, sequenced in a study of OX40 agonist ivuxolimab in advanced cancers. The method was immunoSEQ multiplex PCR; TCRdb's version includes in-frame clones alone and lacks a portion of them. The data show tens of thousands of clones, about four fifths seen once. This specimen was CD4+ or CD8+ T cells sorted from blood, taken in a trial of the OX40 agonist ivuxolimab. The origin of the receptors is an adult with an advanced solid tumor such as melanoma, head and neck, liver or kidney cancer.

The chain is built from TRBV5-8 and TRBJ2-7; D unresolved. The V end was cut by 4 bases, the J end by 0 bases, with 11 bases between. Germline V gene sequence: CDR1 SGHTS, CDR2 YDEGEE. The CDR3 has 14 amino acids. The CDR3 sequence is CASSQDIFSYEQYF. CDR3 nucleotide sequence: TGTGCCAGCAGCCAAGACATTTTCTCCTACGAGCAGTACTTC.

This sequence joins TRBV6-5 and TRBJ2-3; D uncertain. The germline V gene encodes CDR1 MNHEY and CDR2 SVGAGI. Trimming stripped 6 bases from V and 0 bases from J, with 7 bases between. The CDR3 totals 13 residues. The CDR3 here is CASSLQSTDTQYF. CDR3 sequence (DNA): TGTGCCAGCAGCCTACAGAGCACAGATACGCAGTATTTT.

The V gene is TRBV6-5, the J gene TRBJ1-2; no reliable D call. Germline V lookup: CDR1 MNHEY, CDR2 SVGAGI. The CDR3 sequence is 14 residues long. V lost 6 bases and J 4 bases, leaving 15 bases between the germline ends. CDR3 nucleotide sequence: TGTGCCAGCAGGATTGGGGTACATTTCTATGGCTACACCTTC. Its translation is CASRIGVHFYGYTF.

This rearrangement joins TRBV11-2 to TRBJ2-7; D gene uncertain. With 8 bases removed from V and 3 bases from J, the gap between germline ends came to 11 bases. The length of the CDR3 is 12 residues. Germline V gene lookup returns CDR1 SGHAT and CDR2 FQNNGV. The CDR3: CASYGSDYEQYF. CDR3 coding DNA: TGTGCCAGCTACGGCAGCGACTACGAGCAGTACTTC. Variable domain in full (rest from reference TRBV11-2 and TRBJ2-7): EAGVAQSPRYKIIEKRQSVAFWCNPISGHATLYWYQQILGQGPKLLIQFQNNGVVDDSQLPKDRFSAERLKGVDSTLKIQPAKLEDSAVYLCASYGSDYEQYFGPGTRLTVT.

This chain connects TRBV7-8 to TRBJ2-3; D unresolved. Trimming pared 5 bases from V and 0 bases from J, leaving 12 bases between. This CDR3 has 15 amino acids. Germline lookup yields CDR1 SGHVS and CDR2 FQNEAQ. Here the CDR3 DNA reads TGTGCCAGCAGCCAGACTCCTGCTAGCACAGATACGCAGTATTTT. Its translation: CASSQTPASTDTQYF.

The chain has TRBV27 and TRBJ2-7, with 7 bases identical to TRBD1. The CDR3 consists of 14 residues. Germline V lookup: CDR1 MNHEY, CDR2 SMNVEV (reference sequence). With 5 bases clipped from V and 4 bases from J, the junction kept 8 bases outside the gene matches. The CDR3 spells CASSPGQARYEQYF. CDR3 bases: TGTGCCAGCAGTCCCGGACAGGCGAGGTACGAGCAGTACTTC.

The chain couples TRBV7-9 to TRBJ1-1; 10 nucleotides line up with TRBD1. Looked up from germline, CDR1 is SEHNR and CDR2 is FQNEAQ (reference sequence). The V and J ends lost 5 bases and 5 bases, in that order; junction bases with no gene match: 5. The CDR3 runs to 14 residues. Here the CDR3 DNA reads TGTGCCAGCAGCCGACAGGGGGCACGGACTGAAGCTTTCTTT. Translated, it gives CASSRQGARTEAFF. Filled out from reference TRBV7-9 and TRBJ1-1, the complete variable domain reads DTGVSQNPRHKITKRGQNVTFRCDPISEHNRLYWYRQTLGQGPEFLTYFQNEAQLEKSRLLSDRFSAERPKGSFSTLEIQRTEQGDSAMYLCASSRQGARTEAFFGQGTRLTVV.

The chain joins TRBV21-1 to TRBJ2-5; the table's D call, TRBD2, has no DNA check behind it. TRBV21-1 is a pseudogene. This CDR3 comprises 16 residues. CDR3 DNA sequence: TGTGCCAGCAGCAAACGAGAGGGACTAGCGGGAGAGACCCAGTACTTC. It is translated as CASSKREGLAGETQYF.

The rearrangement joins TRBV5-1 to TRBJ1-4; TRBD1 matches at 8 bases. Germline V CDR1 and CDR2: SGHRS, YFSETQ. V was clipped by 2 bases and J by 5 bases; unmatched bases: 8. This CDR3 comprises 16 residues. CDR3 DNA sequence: TGCGCCAGCAGCTTACATGGACAGGGAAGCAATGAAAAACTGTTTTTT. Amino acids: CASSLHGQGSNEKLFF. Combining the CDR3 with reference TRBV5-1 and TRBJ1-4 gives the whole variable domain KAGVTQTPRYLIKTRGQQVTLSCSPISGHRSVSWYQQTPGQGLQFLFEYFSETQRNKGNFPGRFSGRQFSNSRSEMNVSTLELGDSALYLCASSLHGQGSNEKLFFGSGTQLSVL.

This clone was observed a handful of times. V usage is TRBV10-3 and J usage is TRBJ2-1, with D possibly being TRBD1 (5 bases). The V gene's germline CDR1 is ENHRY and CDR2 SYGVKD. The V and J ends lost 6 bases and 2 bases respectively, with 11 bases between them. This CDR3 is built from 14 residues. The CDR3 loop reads CAIRVDSPYNEQFF. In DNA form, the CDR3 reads TGTGCCATCAGGGTAGACAGTCCCTACAATGAGCAGTTCTTC.

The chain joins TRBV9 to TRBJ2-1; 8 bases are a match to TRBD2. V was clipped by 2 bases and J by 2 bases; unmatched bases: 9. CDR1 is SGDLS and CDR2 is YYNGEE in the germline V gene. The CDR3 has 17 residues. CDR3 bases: TGTGCCAGCAGCGTCGGATCAAAGGGACTAGCCTACAATGAGCAGTTCTTC. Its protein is CASSVGSKGLAYNEQFF.

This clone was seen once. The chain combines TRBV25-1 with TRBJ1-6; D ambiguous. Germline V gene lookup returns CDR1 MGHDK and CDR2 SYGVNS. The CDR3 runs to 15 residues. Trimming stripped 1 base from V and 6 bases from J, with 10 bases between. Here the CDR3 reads CASSESGQFNSPLHF. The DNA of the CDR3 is TGTGCCAGCAGTGAATCTGGGCAGTTTAATTCACCCCTCCACTTT.

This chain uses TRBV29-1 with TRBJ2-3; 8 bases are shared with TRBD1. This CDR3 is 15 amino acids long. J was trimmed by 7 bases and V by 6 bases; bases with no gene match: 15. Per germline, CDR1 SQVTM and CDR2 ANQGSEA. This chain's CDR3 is CSVTPGQGFEYTQYF. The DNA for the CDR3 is TGCAGCGTAACTCCCGGACAGGGTTTCGAGTATACGCAGTATTTT.

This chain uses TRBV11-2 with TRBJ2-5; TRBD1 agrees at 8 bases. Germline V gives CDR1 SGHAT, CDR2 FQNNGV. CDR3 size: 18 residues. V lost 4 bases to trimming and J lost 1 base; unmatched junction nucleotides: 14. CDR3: CASSSEGQALNVQETQYF. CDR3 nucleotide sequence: TGTGCCAGCAGCTCTGAGGGACAGGCCCTCAATGTCCAAGAGACCCAGTACTTC.

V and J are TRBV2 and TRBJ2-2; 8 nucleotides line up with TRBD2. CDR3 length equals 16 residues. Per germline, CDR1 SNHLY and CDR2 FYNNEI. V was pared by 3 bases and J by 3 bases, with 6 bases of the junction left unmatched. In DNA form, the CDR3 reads TGTGCCAGCAGTGATAGCGGGACATCTCACACCGGGGAGCTGTTTTTT. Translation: CASSDSGTSHTGELFF. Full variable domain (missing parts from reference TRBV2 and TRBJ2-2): EPEVTQTPSHQVTQMGQEVILRCVPISNHLYFYWYRQILGQKVEFLVSFYNNEISEKSEIFDDQFSVERPDGSNFTLKIRSTKLEDSAMYFCASSDSGTSHTGELFFGEGSRLTVL.

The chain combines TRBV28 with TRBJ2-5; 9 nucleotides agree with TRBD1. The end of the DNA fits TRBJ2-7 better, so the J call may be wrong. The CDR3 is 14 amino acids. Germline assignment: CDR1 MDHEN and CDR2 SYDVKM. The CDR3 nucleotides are TGTGCCAGCAGTTGGGACAGGGAATTTAACGAGCAGTACTTC. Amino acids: CASSWDREFNEQYF.

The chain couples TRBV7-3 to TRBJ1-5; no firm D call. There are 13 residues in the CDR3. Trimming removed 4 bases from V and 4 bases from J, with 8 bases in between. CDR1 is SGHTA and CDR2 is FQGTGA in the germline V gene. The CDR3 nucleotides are TGTGCCAGCAGCTCCGCTCCGAATCAGCCCCAGCATTTT. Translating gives CASSSAPNQPQHF.

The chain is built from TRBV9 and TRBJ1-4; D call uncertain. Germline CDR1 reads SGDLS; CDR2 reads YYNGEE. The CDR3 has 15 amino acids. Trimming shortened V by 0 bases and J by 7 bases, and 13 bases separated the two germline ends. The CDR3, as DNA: TGTGCCAGCAGCGTAGCCCCGGTTGGACCTGAAAAACTGTTTTTT. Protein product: CASSVAPVGPEKLFF.

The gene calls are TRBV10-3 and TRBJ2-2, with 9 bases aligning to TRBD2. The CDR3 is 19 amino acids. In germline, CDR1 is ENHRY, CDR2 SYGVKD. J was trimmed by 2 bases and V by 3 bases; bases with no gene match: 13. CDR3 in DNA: TGTGCCATCAGTGAAGGGCAACTAGCGGGCTACGATAACACCGGGGAGCTGTTTTTT. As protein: CAISEGQLAGYDNTGELFF.

The CDR3 DNA sequence: TGTGCCAGCAGCCCACGGACAGGTTCCTACGAGCAGTACTTC. Residues: CASSPRTGSYEQYF. The chain carries TRBV6-1 and TRBJ2-7; 7 bases agree with TRBD1. After removal of 6 bases from V and 1 base from J, the junction contained 6 bases not matched to a gene. The CDR3 runs to 14 residues. From germline, CDR1 is MNHNS and CDR2 SASEGT.

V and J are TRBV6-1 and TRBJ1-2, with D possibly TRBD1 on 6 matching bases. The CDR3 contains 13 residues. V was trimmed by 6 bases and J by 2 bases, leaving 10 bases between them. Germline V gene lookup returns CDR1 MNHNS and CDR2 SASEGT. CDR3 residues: CASRVTGNYGYTF. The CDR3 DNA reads TGTGCCAGCAGAGTTACAGGGAACTATGGCTACACCTTC.

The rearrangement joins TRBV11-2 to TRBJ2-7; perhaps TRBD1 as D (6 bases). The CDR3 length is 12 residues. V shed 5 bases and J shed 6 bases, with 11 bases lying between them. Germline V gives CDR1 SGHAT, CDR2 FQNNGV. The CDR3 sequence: CASSRPGVEQYF. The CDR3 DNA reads TGTGCCAGCAGCCGCCCAGGGGTCGAGCAGTACTTC.